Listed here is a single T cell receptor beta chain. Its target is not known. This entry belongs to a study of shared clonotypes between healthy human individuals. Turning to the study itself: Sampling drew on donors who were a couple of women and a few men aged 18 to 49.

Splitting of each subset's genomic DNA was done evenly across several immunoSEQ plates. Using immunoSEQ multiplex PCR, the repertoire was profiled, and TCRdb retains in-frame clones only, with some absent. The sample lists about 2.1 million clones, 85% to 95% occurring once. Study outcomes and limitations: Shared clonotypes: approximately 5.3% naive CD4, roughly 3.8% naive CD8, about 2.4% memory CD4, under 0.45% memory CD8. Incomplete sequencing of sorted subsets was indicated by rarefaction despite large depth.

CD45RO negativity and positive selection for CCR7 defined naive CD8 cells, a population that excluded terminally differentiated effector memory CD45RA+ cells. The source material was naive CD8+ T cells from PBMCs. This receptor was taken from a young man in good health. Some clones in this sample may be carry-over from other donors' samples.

The CDR3 sequence is CSVDTQYF. CDR3 in DNA: TGCAGTGTTGATACGCAGTATTTT. The V gene is TRBV20-1, the J gene TRBJ2-3; no reliable D call. CDR3 length equals 8 residues. The germline CDR1 and CDR2 sequences are DFQATT and SNEGSKA (reference sequence). Trimming removed 7 bases at V and 6 bases at J, with 2 bases between.